This TCR beta chain was captured in a study of shared clonotypes between healthy human individuals. Study results and limitations: Generation probabilities of non-shared clonotypes were lower (relative to those shared by all four donors). Sampling covered blood only; tissue repertoires likely differ.

Sorted subsets were amplified in replicate PCRs using approximately 0.2 ug DNA, 30,000 to 35,000 T cell genomes. Some clones are missing from TCRdb's copy, which holds only in-frame ones; the method was immunoSEQ multiplex PCR. The sample lists more than 1 million clones; approximately 80% were seen once. Remarks on this clone: Its cognate antigen is unknown. The sample holds other DNA sequences that translate to the same CDR3.

Germline assignment: CDR1 MNHNS and CDR2 SASEGT. The CDR3 consists of 12 residues. Trimming took 2 bases from V and 4 from J, leaving 6 bases between them. Sequenced material: memory CD4+ T cells from PBMCs. Specified subset: CD45RA-negative fraction. The rearrangement links TRBV6-1 to TRBJ2-7; TRBD2 is a possible D gene (5 bases). The TCR originated in a man between 18 and 29 years old in good health. Some clones in this sample may be carry-over from other donors' samples. CDR3 residues: CASSERGYEQYF. CDR3 sequence (DNA): TGTGCCAGCAGTGAACGGGGATACGAGCAGTACTTC.